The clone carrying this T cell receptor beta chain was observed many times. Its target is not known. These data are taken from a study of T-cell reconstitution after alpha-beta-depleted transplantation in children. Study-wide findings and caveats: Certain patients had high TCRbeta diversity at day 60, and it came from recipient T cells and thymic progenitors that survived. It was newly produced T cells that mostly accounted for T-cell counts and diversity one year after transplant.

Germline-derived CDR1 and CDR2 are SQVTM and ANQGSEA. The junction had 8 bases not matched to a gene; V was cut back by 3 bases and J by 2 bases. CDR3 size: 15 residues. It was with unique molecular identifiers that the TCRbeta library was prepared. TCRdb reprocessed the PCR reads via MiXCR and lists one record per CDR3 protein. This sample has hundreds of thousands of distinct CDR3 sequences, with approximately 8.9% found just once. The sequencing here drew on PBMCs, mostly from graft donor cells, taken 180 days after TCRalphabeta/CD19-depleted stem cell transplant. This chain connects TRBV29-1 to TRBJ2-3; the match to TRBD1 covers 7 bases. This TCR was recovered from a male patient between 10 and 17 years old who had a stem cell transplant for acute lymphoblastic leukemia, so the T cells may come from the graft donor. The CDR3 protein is CSVDPQGFPTDTQYF. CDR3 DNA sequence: TGCAGCGTTGACCCACAGGGGTTCCCCACAGATACGCAGTATTTT.